This passage covers 31 T cell receptor beta chains from one sample sequenced in a study of graft-versus-host responses after intestinal transplantation. The method was immunoSEQ multiplex PCR; TCRdb's version includes in-frame clones alone and lacks a portion of them. The sample records 100,000 or so clones, about 93% being singletons. Their antigens remain unidentified. Sequenced material: unstimulated CD4+ T cells sorted from spleen or lymph node cells, taken before intestinal transplant. Every receptor here comes from a human donor who received an intestinal transplant.

The chain has TRBV6-6 and TRBJ2-7; a possible D gene is TRBD1 (8 bases). This CDR3 comprises 15 residues. Per the germline V gene, CDR1 is MNHNY and CDR2 is SVGAGI (reference sequence). Trimming cost V 7 bases and J 6 bases, with 22 bases left between them. CDR3 nucleotide sequence: TGTGCCAGCATCAAGGGAGGGACAGGCCCCCTCGAGCAGTACTTC. This translates into CASIKGGTGPLEQYF.

Note on this clone: An end of the junction differs from the germline gene, which may be a read error. Other DNA sequences in the sample encode the same CDR3. The chain couples TRBV18 to TRBJ1-2; D unclear. CDR3 size: 14 residues. Germline CDR1 KGHSH, CDR2 LQKENI. As DNA, the CDR3 is TGTGCCAGCTCGCCACAGCCATACTACTATGGCTACACCTTC. This translates into CASSPQPYYYGYTF.

The chain uses TRBV15 and TRBJ2-1; TRBD1 matches at 7 bases. Germline CDR1 is LNHNV and CDR2 is YYDKDF (reference sequence). The CDR3 sequence is 16 residues long. V lost 0 bases and J lost 4; bases outside the gene matches: 6. CDR3 sequence reads: CATSRDPGQRYNEQFF. In nucleotides, the CDR3 is TGTGCCACCAGCAGAGATCCGGGACAGAGGTACAATGAGCAGTTCTTC. Full variable domain (remainder filled in from reference TRBV15 and TRBJ2-1): DAMVIQNPRYQVTQFGKPVTLSCSQTLNHNVMYWYQQKSSQAPKLLFHYYDKDFNNEADTPDNFQSRRPNTSFCFLDIRSPGLGDTAMYLCATSRDPGQRYNEQFFGPGTRLTVL.

The chain is built from TRBV9 and TRBJ2-1; TRBD2 matches at 8 bases. From germline, CDR1 is SGDLS and CDR2 YYNGEE. V was clipped by 0 bases and J by 8 bases; unmatched bases: 10. CDR3 length: 16 residues. DNA for the CDR3: TGTGCCAGCAGCGTAGTAACTGGACTAGCAGGGGATGAGCAGTTCTTC. Its protein is CASSVVTGLAGDEQFF.

The V and J genes are TRBV7-9 and TRBJ2-3, with TRBD2 matching over 12 bases. CDR3 length: 15 residues. In germline, CDR1 is SEHNR, CDR2 FQNEAQ (reference sequence). Trimming at V came to 4 bases and at J to 3 bases, leaving 2 bases not matched to a gene. This chain's CDR3 is CASSWTSGATDTQYF. In nucleotides, the CDR3 is TGTGCCAGCAGCTGGACTAGCGGGGCGACAGATACGCAGTATTTT.

The rearrangement links TRBV7-3 to TRBJ1-2, with 10 bases fitting TRBD1. CDR1 is SGHTA and CDR2 is FQGTGA in the germline V gene. V was pared by 5 bases and J by 10 bases, with 13 bases of the junction left unmatched. The CDR3 is made up of 15 amino acids. CDR3 sequence reads: CASSRSGTGVDSYTF. Written as DNA, the CDR3 is TGTGCCAGCAGCCGATCCGGGACAGGGGTGGATTCCTACACCTTC.

V usage is TRBV5-1 and J usage is TRBJ2-1, with D tentatively TRBD2 (6 bases). With 2 bases removed from V and 4 bases from J, the gap between germline ends came to 13 bases. The V gene's germline CDR1 is SGHRS and CDR2 YFSETQ. This CDR3 comprises 15 residues. The CDR3 coding sequence is TGCGCCAGCAGCTTATCGTATAGCGGATACAATGAGCAGTTCTTC. It is translated as CASSLSYSGYNEQFF.

The CDR3 DNA sequence: TGTGCCAGCAGAGCCGGGGGGGGCAGGACACTCACTGAAGCTTTCTTT. It codes for CASRAGGGRTLTEAFF. The rearrangement joins TRBV7-2 to TRBJ1-1; possible D gene TRBD1, 6 bases. This CDR3 region has 16 residues. From germline, CDR1 is SGHTA and CDR2 FQGNSA. V was pared by 6 bases and J by 4 bases, with 21 bases between. Filled out from reference TRBV7-2 and TRBJ1-1, the complete variable domain reads GAGVSQSPSNKVTEKGKDVELRCDPISGHTALYWYRQSLGQGLEFLIYFQGNSAPDKSGLPSDRFSAERTGGSVSTLTIQRTQQEDSAVYLCASRAGGGRTLTEAFFGQGTRLTVV.

The V and J genes are TRBV30 and TRBJ2-6; 9 nucleotides align to TRBD2. Trimming took 4 bases from V and 0 from J; bases not matched to a gene: 13. Germline loops: CDR1 GTSNPN, CDR2 SVGIG (reference sequence). CDR3 length: 19 amino acids. For the CDR3, the DNA is TGTGCCTGGACTTTAGCCCGAGCGGGGGGTATCTCTGGGGCCAACGTCCTGACTTTC. Residues: CAWTLARAGGISGANVLTF.

In this sample, this clone turned up once. The chain couples TRBV6-1 to TRBJ2-2; D may be TRBD2 (6 bases). The V gene lost 7 bases and the J gene lost 2 bases, with 11 bases spanning the gap. CDR1 MNHNS and CDR2 SASEGT come from the germline V gene. The CDR3 has 14 residues. The CDR3 region is CASTRDSNTGELFF. In nucleotides, the CDR3 is TGTGCCAGCACCCGGGACTCAAACACCGGGGAGCTGTTTTTT.

The chain has TRBV4-2 and TRBJ2-1; 10 bases fit TRBD1. The CDR3 covers 17 residues. V was pared by 0 bases and J by 3 bases, with 5 bases of the junction left unmatched. Germline loops: CDR1 LGHNA, CDR2 YNFKEQ. Here the CDR3 reads CASSQDGQGENYNEQFF. DNA of the CDR3: TGTGCCAGCAGCCAAGATGGACAGGGGGAAAACTACAATGAGCAGTTCTTC.

The rearrangement joins TRBV30 to TRBJ1-2; perhaps TRBD1 as D (6 bases). This CDR3 spans 13 amino acids. Germline CDR1 reads GTSNPN; CDR2 reads SVGIG (reference sequence). Trimming pared 0 bases from V and 7 bases from J, leaving 12 bases between. The CDR3 DNA reads TGTGCCTGGAGTGTAAAACAGGGTGGTGGCTACACCTTC. It yields the protein CAWSVKQGGGYTF.

The rearrangement links TRBV5-1 to TRBJ2-1; weak D call: TRBD1 (5 bases). This CDR3 has 14 amino acids. V was shortened by 0 bases and J by 7 bases, with 11 bases between the two germline ends. In germline, CDR1 is SGHRS, CDR2 YFSETQ. The CDR3 loop is CASSLGRVINEQFF. The CDR3 DNA sequence: TGCGCCAGCAGCTTGGGCAGGGTGATAAATGAGCAGTTCTTC.

This clone was recorded only once. The chain recombines TRBV6-5 with TRBJ2-3; 7 bases are shared with TRBD1. This CDR3 has 15 residues. From germline, CDR1 is MNHEY and CDR2 SVGAGI. V was clipped by 5 bases and J by 3 bases; unmatched bases: 8. CDR3 amino acids: CASSPPGQLTDTQYF. The CDR3 nucleotides read TGTGCCAGCAGTCCACCGGGACAGCTTACAGATACGCAGTATTTT.

CDR3 coding DNA: TGTGCCAGCAGCTTAGACCCAGGGGGCGCCCAGTACTTC. Its protein is CASSLDPGGAQYF. The rearrangement uses TRBV5-4 and TRBJ2-5; the match to TRBD1 covers 8 bases. The CDR3 extends over 13 amino acids. Germline-derived CDR1 and CDR2 are SGHNT and YYREEE (reference sequence). V gave up 2 bases and J gave up 9 bases; unmatched junction bases: 6.

The chain couples TRBV6-5 to TRBJ1-5, with unresolved D. Trimming took off 6 bases at V and 6 bases at J, with 18 bases between the two ends. This CDR3 is built from 15 residues. Germline V gene sequence: CDR1 MNHEY, CDR2 SVGAGI. CDR3 nucleotides: TGTGCCAGCAGCCCCACTCTCCAACGGAGTCAGCCCCAGCATTTT. This codes for CASSPTLQRSQPQHF.

This chain joins TRBV27 and TRBJ2-1, with 9 nucleotides matching TRBD2. Germline lookup yields CDR1 MNHEY and CDR2 SMNVEV (reference sequence). With V trimmed by 2 bases and J by 4 bases, 6 bases remained unmatched. This CDR3 comprises 16 residues. The CDR3 reads CASSLLGGREYNEQFF. CDR3 DNA sequence: TGTGCCAGCAGTTTACTTGGCGGGAGGGAGTACAATGAGCAGTTCTTC.

The chain joins TRBV19 to TRBJ1-5, with 7 nucleotides matching TRBD1. J gave up 5 bases and V 3 bases, and 4 bases lay outside the gene matches. The germline CDR1 and CDR2 sequences are LNHDA and SQIVND (reference sequence). The CDR3 runs 14 residues. CDR3 bases: TGTGCCAGTAGTATGGGGGACAGCTATCAGCCCCAGCATTTT. It codes for CASSMGDSYQPQHF.

This chain's CDR3 is CASSPGGADTQYF. The CDR3 DNA reads as TGCGCCAGCAGCCCGGGGGGGGCAGATACGCAGTATTTT. V is TRBV10-1 and J is TRBJ2-3; 8 nucleotides agree with TRBD2. Germline values: CDR1 WNHNN, CDR2 SYGVQD (reference sequence). The J segment lost 4 bases and the V segment lost 6 bases, leaving 3 bases of the junction unmatched. The CDR3 spans 13 residues.

The chain uses TRBV6-5 and TRBJ2-1; 8 bases agree with TRBD1. Germline V gives CDR1 MNHEY, CDR2 SVGAGI. The J segment lost 6 bases and the V segment lost 8 bases, leaving 9 bases of the junction unmatched. The CDR3 loop spans 14 amino acids. CDR3 region: CASSDRGRGNEQFF. In DNA form, the CDR3 reads TGTGCCAGCTCCGACAGGGGAAGGGGCAATGAGCAGTTCTTC.

V is TRBV6-1 and J is TRBJ1-2, with TRBD1 as a possible D gene (6 bases). The V end lost 6 bases, the J end lost 8 bases, and 13 bases lay between the germline ends. Germline V gene data show CDR1 as MNHNS and CDR2 as SASEGT. The CDR3 length is 12 residues. As DNA, the CDR3 is TGTGCCAGCAGAGTGTGGACAGAGGGCTACACCTTC. Protein sequence: CASRVWTEGYTF.

This rearrangement joins TRBV6-1 to TRBJ1-2, with 7 bases fitting TRBD1. This CDR3 contains 12 residues. V gave up 11 bases and J gave up 3 bases; unmatched junction bases: 6. CDR1 is MNHNS, CDR2 SASEGT, per germline. CDR3 in DNA: TGTGCCGGACGAACAGGGGACTATGGCTACACCTTC. As protein: CAGRTGDYGYTF.

Remarks on this clone: The junction differs from germline at one of its ends, possibly a read error. The J gene is TRBJ1-1, the V gene TRBV19, with D possibly being TRBD1 (5 bases). CDR3 length equals 14 residues. Germline CDR1 reads LNHDA; CDR2 reads SQIVND (reference sequence). As DNA, the CDR3 is TGTGCCAGTAATATAGTAAGGGGAGGGGCTGAAGCTTTCTTT. Translated, it gives CASNIVRGGAEAFF.

The chain joins TRBV2 to TRBJ1-5; TRBD1 matches 7 bases. Trimming cost V 3 bases and J 6 bases; bases outside gene matches: 2. This CDR3 comprises 13 residues. Germline CDR1 reads SNHLY; CDR2 reads FYNNEI. This CDR3 is CASSDRGFQPQHF. The CDR3 DNA is TGTGCCAGCAGTGACAGGGGGTTTCAGCCCCAGCATTTT.

V gene TRBV18 combines with J gene TRBJ2-3; 7 positions agree with TRBD1. The V gene's germline CDR1 is KGHSH and CDR2 LQKENI. CDR3 size: 16 residues. The ends lost 0 bases at V and 3 bases at J; junction bases unmatched: 6. The CDR3 bases are TGTGCCAGCTCACCACCTCAGGGGGTGAGGACAGATACGCAGTATTTT. Translation: CASSPPQGVRTDTQYF.

The chain has TRBV10-1 and TRBJ2-7; 10 bases align to TRBD1. The CDR3 loop spans 13 amino acids. The germline V gene encodes CDR1 WNHNN and CDR2 SYGVQD (reference sequence). The junction had 3 bases not matched to a gene; V was cut back by 5 bases and J by 5 bases. The CDR3 DNA sequence: TGCGCCAGCAGTTGGGACAGGGGCGACGAGCAGTACTTC. This sequence encodes CASSWDRGDEQYF.

This sequence joins TRBV11-2 and TRBJ2-7; TRBD2 aligns across 8 bases. The CDR3 is 13 amino acids. Germline lookup yields CDR1 SGHAT and CDR2 FQNNGV. V was clipped by 5 bases and J by 2 bases; unmatched bases: 2. The CDR3 here is CASSVGLAYEQYF. The CDR3 region has the DNA TGTGCCAGCAGCGTGGGACTAGCCTACGAGCAGTACTTC.

The chain links TRBV25-1 to TRBJ2-7; D call uncertain. This CDR3 comprises 11 residues. Per germline, CDR1 MGHDK and CDR2 SYGVNS. Trimming shortened V by 4 bases and J by 3 bases, and 4 bases separated the two germline ends. The CDR3, as DNA: TGTGCCAGCAGTGCAATCTACGAGCAGTACTTC. Translating gives CASSAIYEQYF.

The count of this clone is one. This chain joins TRBV9 and TRBJ2-7, with TRBD1 identical over 8 bases. Germline assignment: CDR1 SGDLS and CDR2 YYNGEE. With 3 bases clipped from V and 0 bases from J, the junction kept 2 bases outside the gene matches. The CDR3 is 14 amino acids. CDR3 in DNA: TGTGCCAGCAGCGCTGACAGGGGCTCCTACGAGCAGTACTTC. Protein sequence: CASSADRGSYEQYF. Combining the CDR3 with reference TRBV9 and TRBJ2-7 gives the whole variable domain DSGVTQTPKHLITATGQRVTLRCSPRSGDLSVYWYQQSLDQGLQFLIQYYNGEERAKGNILERFSAQQFPDLHSELNLSSLELGDSALYFCASSADRGSYEQYFGPGTRLTVT.

The J gene is TRBJ2-7, the V gene TRBV7-2, with D perhaps TRBD2 (7 bases). V lost 2 bases and J 2 bases, leaving 13 bases between the germline ends. CDR1 is SGHTA and CDR2 is FQGNSA in the germline V gene. The CDR3 has 15 amino acids. The DNA of the CDR3 is TGTGCCAGCAGCTTACTGGAGGGGGGGGCCTACGAGCAGTACTTC. It yields the protein CASSLLEGGAYEQYF.

This chain links TRBV19 with TRBJ1-2; the D is unclear. Germline values: CDR1 LNHDA, CDR2 SQIVND (reference sequence). Trimming removed 3 bases from V and 3 bases from J, with 11 bases in between. The CDR3 runs 14 residues. The CDR3 nucleotides read TGTGCCAGTAGTATCTCCGTCTCCCACTATGGCTACACCTTC. Translated: CASSISVSHYGYTF.